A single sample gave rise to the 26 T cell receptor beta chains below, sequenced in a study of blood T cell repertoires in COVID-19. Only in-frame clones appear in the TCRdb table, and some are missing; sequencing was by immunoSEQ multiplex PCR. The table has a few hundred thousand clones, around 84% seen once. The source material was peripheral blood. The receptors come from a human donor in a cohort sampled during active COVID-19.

CDR3 region: CASSYSWSLTEAFF. The CDR3 nucleotides are TGTGCCAGCAGTTACTCTTGGAGCCTCACTGAAGCTTTCTTT. The chain has TRBV6-5 and TRBJ1-1; D gene unclear. CDR1 MNHEY and CDR2 SVGAGI come from the germline V gene. The CDR3 length is 14 residues. V lost 0 bases and J lost 4, with 9 bases in between.

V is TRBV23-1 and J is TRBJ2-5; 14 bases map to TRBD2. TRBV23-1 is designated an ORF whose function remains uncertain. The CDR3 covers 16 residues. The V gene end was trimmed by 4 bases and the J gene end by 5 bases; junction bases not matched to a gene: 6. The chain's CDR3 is CASSPGLAGAWETQYF. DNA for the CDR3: TGCGCCAGCAGTCCGGGACTAGCGGGAGCGTGGGAGACCCAGTACTTC.

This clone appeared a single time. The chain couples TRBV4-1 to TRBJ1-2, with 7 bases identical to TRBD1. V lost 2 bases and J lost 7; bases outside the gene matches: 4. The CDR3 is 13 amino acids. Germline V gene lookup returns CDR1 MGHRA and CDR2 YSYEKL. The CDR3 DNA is TGCGCCAGCAGCCAAACAGGGGTTGGTGGCTACACCTTC. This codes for CASSQTGVGGYTF.

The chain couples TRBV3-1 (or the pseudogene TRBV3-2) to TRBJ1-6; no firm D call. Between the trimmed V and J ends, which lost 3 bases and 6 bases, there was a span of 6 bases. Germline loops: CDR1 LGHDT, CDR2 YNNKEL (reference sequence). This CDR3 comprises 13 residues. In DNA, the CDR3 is TGTGCCAGCAGCCACCTAGGTAATTCACCCCTCCACTTT. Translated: CASSHLGNSPLHF.

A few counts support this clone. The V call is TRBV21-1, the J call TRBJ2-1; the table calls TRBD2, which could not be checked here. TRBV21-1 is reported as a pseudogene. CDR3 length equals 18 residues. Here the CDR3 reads CASSKEGREGSSYNEQFF. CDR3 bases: TGTGCCAGCAGCAAAGAGGGGCGGGAGGGGAGCTCCTACAATGAGCAGTTCTTC.

In DNA form, the CDR3 reads TGTGCCATCAGGGGGGACAGGGGGCAGACTGAAGCTTTCTTT. Translation: CAIRGDRGQTEAFF. The chain has TRBV10-3 and TRBJ1-1, with TRBD1 matching 12 bases. In germline, CDR1 is ENHRY, CDR2 SYGVKD. J lost 5 bases, V lost 6 bases, and 4 bases had no gene match. CDR3 size: 14 residues.

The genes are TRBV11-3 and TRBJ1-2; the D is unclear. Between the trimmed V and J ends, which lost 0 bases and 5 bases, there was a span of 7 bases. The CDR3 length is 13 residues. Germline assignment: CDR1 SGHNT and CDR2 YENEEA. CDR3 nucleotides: TGTGCCAGCAGCTTAGAGTCGGGTTATGGCTACACCTTC. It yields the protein CASSLESGYGYTF.

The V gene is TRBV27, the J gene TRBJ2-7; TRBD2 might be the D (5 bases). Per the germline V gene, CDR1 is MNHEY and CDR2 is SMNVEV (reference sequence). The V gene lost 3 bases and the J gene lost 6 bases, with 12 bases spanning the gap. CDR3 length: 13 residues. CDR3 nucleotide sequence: TGTGCCAGCAGTTTCCTGCAGAGCGGCGAGCAGTACTTC. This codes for CASSFLQSGEQYF.

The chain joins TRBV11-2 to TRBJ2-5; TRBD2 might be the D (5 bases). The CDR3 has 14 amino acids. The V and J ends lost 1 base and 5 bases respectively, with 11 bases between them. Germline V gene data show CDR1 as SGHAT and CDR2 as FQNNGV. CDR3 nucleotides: TGTGCCAGCAGCTTAGGCCCGGAGGTTGAGACCCAGTACTTC. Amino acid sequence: CASSLGPEVETQYF.

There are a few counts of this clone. CDR3 protein: CASSVSVSVTEAFF. The CDR3 nucleotides read TGTGCCAGCAGTGTGTCCGTCTCGGTGACTGAAGCTTTCTTT. The chain carries TRBV2 and TRBJ1-1; D gene unclear. Germline V lookup: CDR1 SNHLY, CDR2 FYNNEI. V lost 4 bases and J lost 5, with 14 bases in between. The length of the CDR3 is 14 residues.

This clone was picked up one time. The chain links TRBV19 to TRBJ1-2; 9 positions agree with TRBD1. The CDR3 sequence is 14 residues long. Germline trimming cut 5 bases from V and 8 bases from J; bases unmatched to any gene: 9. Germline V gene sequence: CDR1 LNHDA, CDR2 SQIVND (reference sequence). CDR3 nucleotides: TGTGCCAGTAGTTTTAACAGGGGGCGGGAAGGCTACACCTTC. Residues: CASSFNRGREGYTF.

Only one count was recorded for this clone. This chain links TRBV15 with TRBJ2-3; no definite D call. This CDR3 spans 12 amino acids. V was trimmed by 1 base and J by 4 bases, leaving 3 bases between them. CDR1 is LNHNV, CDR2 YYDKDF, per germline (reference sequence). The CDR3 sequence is CATSRVADTQYF. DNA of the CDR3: TGTGCCACCAGCAGAGTAGCAGATACGCAGTATTTT. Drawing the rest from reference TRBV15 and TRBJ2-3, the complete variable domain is DAMVIQNPRYQVTQFGKPVTLSCSQTLNHNVMYWYQQKSSQAPKLLFHYYDKDFNNEADTPDNFQSRRPNTSFCFLDIRSPGLGDTAMYLCATSRVADTQYFGPGTRLTVL.

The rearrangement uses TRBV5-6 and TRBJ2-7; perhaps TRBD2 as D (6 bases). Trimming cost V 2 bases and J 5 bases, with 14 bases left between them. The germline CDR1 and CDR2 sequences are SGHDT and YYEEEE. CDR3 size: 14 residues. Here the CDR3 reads CASSFLREVNEQYF. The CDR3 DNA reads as TGTGCCAGCAGCTTTTTAAGGGAGGTCAACGAGCAGTACTTC.

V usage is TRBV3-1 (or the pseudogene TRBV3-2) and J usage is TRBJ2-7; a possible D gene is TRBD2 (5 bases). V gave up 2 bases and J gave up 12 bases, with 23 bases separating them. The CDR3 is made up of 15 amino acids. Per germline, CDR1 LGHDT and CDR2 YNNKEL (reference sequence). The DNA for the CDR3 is TGTGCCAGCAGCCAATCGGTTAACGGGATTAAATCTCCGTACTTC. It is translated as CASSQSVNGIKSPYF.

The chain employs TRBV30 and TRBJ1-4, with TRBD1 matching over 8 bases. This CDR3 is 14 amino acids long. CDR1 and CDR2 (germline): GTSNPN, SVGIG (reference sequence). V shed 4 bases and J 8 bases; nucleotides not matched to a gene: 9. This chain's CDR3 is CAWTAGTGEEKLFF. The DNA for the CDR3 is TGTGCCTGGACCGCCGGGACAGGTGAAGAAAAACTGTTTTTT.

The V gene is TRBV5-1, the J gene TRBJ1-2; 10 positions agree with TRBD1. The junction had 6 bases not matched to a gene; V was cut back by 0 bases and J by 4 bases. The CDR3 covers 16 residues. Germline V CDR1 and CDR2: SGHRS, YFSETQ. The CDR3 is CASSLAGTGEGYGYTF. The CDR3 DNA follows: TGCGCCAGCAGCTTGGCCGGGACAGGGGAGGGCTATGGCTACACCTTC.

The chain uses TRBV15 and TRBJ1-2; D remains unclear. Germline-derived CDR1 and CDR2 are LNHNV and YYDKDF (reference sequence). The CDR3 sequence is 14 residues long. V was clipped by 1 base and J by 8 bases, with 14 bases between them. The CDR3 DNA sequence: TGTGCCACCAGCAGAGCCGGCCTCACGGGGGGCTACACCTTC. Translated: CATSRAGLTGGYTF.

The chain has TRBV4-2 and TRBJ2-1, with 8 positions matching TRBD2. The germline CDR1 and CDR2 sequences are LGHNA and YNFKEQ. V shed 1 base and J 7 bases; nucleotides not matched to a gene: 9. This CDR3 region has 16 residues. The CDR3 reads CASSQAGSGRKNEQFF. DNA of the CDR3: TGTGCCAGCAGCCAAGCGGGGAGCGGGAGAAAAAATGAGCAGTTCTTC.

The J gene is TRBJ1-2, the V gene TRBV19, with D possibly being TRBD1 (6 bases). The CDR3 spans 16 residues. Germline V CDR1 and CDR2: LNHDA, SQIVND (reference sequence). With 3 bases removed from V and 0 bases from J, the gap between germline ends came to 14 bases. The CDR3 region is CASSMGASRANYGYTF. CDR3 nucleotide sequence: TGTGCCAGTAGTATGGGGGCCAGTCGAGCTAACTATGGCTACACCTTC.

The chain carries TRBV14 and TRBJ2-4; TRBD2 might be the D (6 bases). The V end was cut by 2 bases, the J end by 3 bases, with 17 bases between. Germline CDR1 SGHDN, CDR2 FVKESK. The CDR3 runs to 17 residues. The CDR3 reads CASSQPGFAGNKNIQYF. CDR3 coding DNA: TGTGCCAGCAGCCAACCAGGTTTCGCGGGAAACAAAAACATTCAGTACTTC.

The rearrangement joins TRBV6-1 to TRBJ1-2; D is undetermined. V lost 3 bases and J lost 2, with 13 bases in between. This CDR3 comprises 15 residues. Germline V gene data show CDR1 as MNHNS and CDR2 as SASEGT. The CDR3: CASSDVDGGNYGYTF. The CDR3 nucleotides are TGTGCCAGCAGTGATGTGGACGGAGGAAACTATGGCTACACCTTC.

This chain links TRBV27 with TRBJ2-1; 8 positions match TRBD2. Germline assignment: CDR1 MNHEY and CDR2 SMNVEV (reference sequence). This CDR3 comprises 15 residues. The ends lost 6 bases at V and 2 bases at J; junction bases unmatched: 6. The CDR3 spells CASSLAGGTYNEQFF. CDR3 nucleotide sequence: TGTGCCAGCAGCCTAGCGGGCGGAACCTACAATGAGCAGTTCTTC.

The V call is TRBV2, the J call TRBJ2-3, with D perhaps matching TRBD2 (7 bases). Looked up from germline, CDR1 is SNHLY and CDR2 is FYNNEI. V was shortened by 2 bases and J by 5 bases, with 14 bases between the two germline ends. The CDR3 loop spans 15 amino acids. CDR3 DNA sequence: TGTGCCAGCAGTGAATGGGGCGGGGGCGGAGATACGCAGTATTTT. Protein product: CASSEWGGGGDTQYF.

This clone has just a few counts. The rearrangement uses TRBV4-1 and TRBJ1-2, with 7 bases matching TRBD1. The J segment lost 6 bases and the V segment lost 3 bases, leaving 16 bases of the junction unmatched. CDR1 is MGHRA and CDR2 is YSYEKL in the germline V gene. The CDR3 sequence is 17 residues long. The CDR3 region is CASSHGLMTGPDDGYTF. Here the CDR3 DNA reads TGCGCCAGCAGCCATGGGTTAATGACAGGGCCGGATGATGGCTACACCTTC.

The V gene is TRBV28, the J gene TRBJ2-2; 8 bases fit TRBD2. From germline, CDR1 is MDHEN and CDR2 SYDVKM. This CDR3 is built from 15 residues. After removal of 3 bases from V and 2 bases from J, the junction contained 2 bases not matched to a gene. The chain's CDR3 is CASSFLAGNTGELFF. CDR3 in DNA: TGTGCCAGCAGTTTTTTAGCGGGAAACACCGGGGAGCTGTTTTTT. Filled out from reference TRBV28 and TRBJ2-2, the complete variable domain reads DVKVTQSSRYLVKRTGEKVFLECVQDMDHENMFWYRQDPGLGLRLIYFSYDVKMKEKGDIPEGYSVSREKKERFSLILESASTNQTSMYLCASSFLAGNTGELFFGEGSRLTVL.

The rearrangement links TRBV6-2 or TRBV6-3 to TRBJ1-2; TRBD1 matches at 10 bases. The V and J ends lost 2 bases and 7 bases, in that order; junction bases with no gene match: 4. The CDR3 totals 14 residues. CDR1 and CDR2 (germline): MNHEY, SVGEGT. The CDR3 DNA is TGTGCCAGCAGTTACGGGACAGGGGTTCGTGGCTACACCTTC. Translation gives CASSYGTGVRGYTF.